The rows below give T cell receptor beta chains drawn from one sample of a study of cytomegalovirus exposure and HLA in healthy donors. Data came from immunoSEQ multiplex PCR; TCRdb stores just in-frame clones and leaves some out. The sample comprises about 180,000 clones, around 77% of which are singletons, and 1.5% to 2% rests with the top ten. Sequencing used PBMCs. The receptors were sampled from a woman younger than 45 in good health and CMV-seronegative. Both conserved end residues are trimmed from each CDR3. The D gene is left open where the match is weak.

d_call | v_call | cdr3_aa
TRBD2 | TRBV9 | ASSVGSSGHTDTQY
- | TRBV6-6 | ASSVQETQY
TRBD1 | TRBV5-1 | ASSLETGGESSSYEQY
TRBD2 | TRBV5-1 | ASSLVASGTQETQY
- | TRBV29-1 | SVGLANYGYT
TRBD1 | TRBV30 | AWEFRGARGYT
- | TRBV6-5 | ASRYRQSSNQPQH
- | TRBV5-1 | ASRPAEGAPRNSYEQY
TRBD1 | TRBV7-9 | ASSLGTGRVSGYGYT
TRBD1 | TRBV9 | ASSVAPGGGETQY
- | TRBV5-6 | ASSSRGLGRSYGYT
- | TRBV6-4 | ASSDSILGGTRGELF
- | TRBV4-1 | ASSQEGSGVSYSYEQY
- | TRBV5-1 | ASSPLGGSAYEQY
TRBD1 | TRBV7-8 | ASTIRDRDLSEQY
- | TRBV7-2 | ASSFGRTEAF
TRBD1 | TRBV6-5 | ANQGQGATEAF
- | TRBV29-1 | SVGQGNGYT
TRBD1 | TRBV5-1 | ASSFTGVKQETQY
- | TRBV5-4 | ASSTRVGALGEKLF
TRBD1 | TRBV7-9 | ASSLGYRDRDYEQY
TRBD2 | TRBV18 | ASSSPGAGYETQY
- | TRBV9 | ASSPHDNSNQPQH
TRBD2 | TRBV27 | ASSSRTSGGVGDTQY
TRBD1 | TRBV5-1 | ASSLRGTGETEQY
TRBD1 | TRBV2 | AHRRDRGYEKLF
TRBD1 | TRBV7-6 | ASSSLPTGPYNNQPQH
TRBD1 | TRBV4-3 | ASSLGTGPNQPQH
- | TRBV5-6 | ASSAGNDGYT
- | TRBV9 | ASSLDRTQY
- | TRBV9 | ASSPTGTSYNEQF
- | TRBV10-1 | ASSPDWTQNIQY
- | TRBV5-1 | ASSLLSGAVDSPLH
- | TRBV15 | ATSRDRVRAGASYEQY
- | TRBV7-2 | ASSLLVGPGNYGYT
- | TRBV7-2 | ASSLGPTSLYTEAF
TRBD1 | TRBV7-9 | ASSRGTGFFNQPQH
- | TRBV14 | ASSPPRRSSYNSPLH
- | TRBV4-1 | ASSHPSAASTDTQY
TRBD1 | TRBV25-1 | ASSYGQEETQY
- | TRBV6-1 | ASRNVGLVHEQY
- | TRBV19 | ASTSGSGAQH
TRBD1 | TRBV25-1 | ASSEGQGVQSYGYT
TRBD1 | TRBV30 | AWKRQGAGEKLF
- | TRBV30 | AWSPGEKLF
TRBD1 | TRBV29-1 | SVAYRTGWENIQY